These T cell receptor beta chains were read from a single sample in a study of naive and memory T cell subsets. In TCRdb, the UMI-ligation and nested PCR reads were re-called with MiXCR into one record per CDR3 protein. The sample holds 150,000 or so distinct CDR3 sequences; approximately 17% are singletons and the top ten take more than 0.13%. The sequenced material came from naive CD4+ T cells from blood. The receptors derive from a human donor in good health. CDR3s include the opening cysteine and the closing phenylalanine or tryptophan. D genes are given only for firm matches. Some rows have no size entry. The others give once, few or many, or a class for an expanded clone.

j_gene,abundance,d_gene,v_gene,CDR3nt,CDR3aa
TRBJ1-2,NA,NA,TRBV5-1,TGCGCCAGCAGCACTTCCGGAGGGCTATATGGCTACACCTTC,CASSTSGGLYGYTF
TRBJ1-5,few,NA,TRBV6-1,TGTGCCAGCAGTGACAGGGGATATCAGCCCCAGCATTTT,CASSDRGYQPQHF
TRBJ2-7,NA,NA,TRBV13,TGTGCCAGCAGCCCCTGGCGGGCGGCCTACGAGCAGTACTTC,CASSPWRAAYEQYF
TRBJ2-1,few,TRBD2,TRBV5-4,TGTGCCAGCAGCGCGAGCGGGGTCTACAATGAGCAGTTCTTC,CASSASGVYNEQFF
TRBJ2-1,few,TRBD2,TRBV20-1,TGCAGTGCTAGAGATCGGGATAGCGGGAGGGCCTACAATGAGCAGTTCTTC,CSARDRDSGRAYNEQFF
TRBJ2-7,NA,NA,TRBV20-1,TGCAGTGCTGCCTACGAGCAGTACTTC,CSAAYEQYF
TRBJ1-1,NA,TRBD1,TRBV27,TGTGCCAGCAGTTACAGGGGGCCTCTTTCCACTGAAGCTTTCTTT,CASSYRGPLSTEAFF
TRBJ1-2,once,NA,TRBV12-3/TRBV12-4,TGTGCCAGCAGTTTGTCTGGGTTCTATGGCTACACCTTC,CASSLSGFYGYTF
TRBJ2-7,few,NA,TRBV6-5,TGTGCCAGCAGTTACCTAACTAACTTCGACGAGCAGTACTTC,CASSYLTNFDEQYF
TRBJ2-7,NA,NA,TRBV19,TGTGCCAGTAGTATAGCCGGCGGGGTCTATTCCTACGAGCAGTACTTC,CASSIAGGVYSYEQYF
TRBJ2-7,many,TRBD2,TRBV7-9,TGTGCCAGCAGCAAACCGGGACTAGCGGGAGTAGGGGCCTACGAGCAGTACTTC,CASSKPGLAGVGAYEQYF
TRBJ2-1,few,NA,TRBV12-3/TRBV12-4,TGTGCCAGCAGCTTCCGCTCGAGCTCCTACAATGAGCAGTTCTTC,CASSFRSSSYNEQFF
TRBJ2-7,few,TRBD2,TRBV28,TGTGCCAGCAGTCTCCGGACTAGCGGGAAGCCTTACGAGCAGTACTTC,CASSLRTSGKPYEQYF
TRBJ1-1,few,TRBD1,TRBV7-9,TGTGCCAGCAGCCCCGGGACAGTTGAAGCTTTCTTT,CASSPGTVEAFF
TRBJ2-1,many,NA,TRBV7-2,TGTGCCAGCAGAACCAGGAGTGAGCAGTTCTTC,CASRTRSEQFF
TRBJ2-5,NA,NA,TRBV29-1,TGCAGCGTTGACAAAGAGACCCAGTACTTC,CSVDKETQYF
TRBJ1-5,NA,NA,TRBV30,TGTGCCTGGGACCGGGGAATAAATCAGCCCCAGCATTTT,CAWDRGINQPQHF
TRBJ2-2,NA,NA,TRBV20-1,TGCAGTGCTAGAGATCGGCCCGGGGAGCTGTTTTTT,CSARDRPGELFF
TRBJ2-1,few,NA,TRBV14,TGTGCCAGCAGCCCTCCTTACGAGAGGACAGCGAACAATGAGCAGTTCTTC,CASSPPYERTANNEQFF
TRBJ2-7,few,TRBD1,TRBV28,TGTGCCAGCAGTACAACCGTCGTGCGGACAGGGGGAGGCGAGCAGTACTTC,CASSTTVVRTGGGEQYF
TRBJ2-7,few,NA,TRBV28,TGTGCCAGCAGCCCTACTGAGTACGAGCAGTACTTC,CASSPTEYEQYF
TRBJ2-7,few,TRBD1,TRBV10-2,TGCGCCAGCAGTGAGTCGCTTGTTTGGGACAGGGTTTACGAGCAGTACTTC,CASSESLVWDRVYEQYF
TRBJ2-1,NA,TRBD2,TRBV12-3/TRBV12-4,TGTGCCGGAGGTTTTACTAGCGGGAGTAAAAATGAGCAGTTCTTC,CAGGFTSGSKNEQFF
TRBJ1-3,few,NA,TRBV29-1,TGCAGCGTTGAGGACAGCTCTGGAAACACCATATATTTT,CSVEDSSGNTIYF
TRBJ1-1,NA,TRBD1,TRBV7-9,TGTGCCAGCAGCATACGACAGGGGAGCACTGAAGCTTTCTTT,CASSIRQGSTEAFF
TRBJ2-2,NA,NA,TRBV18,TGTGCCAGCTCATCAAAGACAGACACCGGGGAGCTGTTTTTT,CASSSKTDTGELFF
TRBJ2-2,NA,NA,TRBV19,TGTGCCAGTATTTTTCAACCGAACACCGGGGAGCTGTTTTTT,CASIFQPNTGELFF
TRBJ2-1,NA,NA,TRBV3-1,TGTGCCAGCAGCCAAGAGGGGACTTCCTACTCCTACAATGAGCAGTTCTTC,CASSQEGTSYSYNEQFF
TRBJ2-3,few,TRBD2,TRBV4-1,TGCGCCAGCAGCCAAGTACTAGCGGCCACAGATACGCAGTATTTT,CASSQVLAATDTQYF
TRBJ2-7,NA,TRBD2,TRBV3-1,TGTGCCAGCAGCCAGATAGCGGGAGGAGGCGACGAGCAGTACTTC,CASSQIAGGGDEQYF
TRBJ2-1,few,NA,TRBV28,TGTGCCAGCAGCTCAGGAGCCCTACCCGACAATGAGCAGTTCTTC,CASSSGALPDNEQFF
TRBJ2-5,many,TRBD2,TRBV5-1,TGCGCCAGCAGCAAAAGGGAGGGCCGGGGCGAGACCCAGTACTTC,CASSKREGRGETQYF
TRBJ2-2,many,TRBD2,TRBV20-1,TGCAGTGCGACAAGCGGGAGGTTGACCGGGGAGCTGTTTTTT,CSATSGRLTGELFF
TRBJ1-1,few,NA,TRBV6-2/TRBV6-3,TGTGCCAGCAGTTATTTCCTACAGGGAGCTTTCACTGAAGCTTTCTTT,CASSYFLQGAFTEAFF
TRBJ2-5,NA,TRBD2,TRBV18,TGTGCCAGCTCACCACCTCTAGCGGACCAAGAGACCCAGTACTTC,CASSPPLADQETQYF
TRBJ2-3,few,NA,TRBV29-1,TGCAGCGTTAACCTCCGGGGTTATAGCACAGATACGCAGTATTTT,CSVNLRGYSTDTQYF
TRBJ2-2,few,NA,TRBV2,TGTGCCAGCAGTCGGGACACGAAGACCGGGGAGCTGTTTTTT,CASSRDTKTGELFF
TRBJ2-1,many,NA,TRBV10-3,TGTGCCATCAGTGAGGTCGAGAGCAATGAGCAGTTCTTC,CAISEVESNEQFF
TRBJ2-1,many,NA,TRBV7-2,TGTGCCAGCAGCAAAGACAGGTCCTACAATGAGCAGTTCTTC,CASSKDRSYNEQFF
TRBJ1-5,NA,NA,TRBV5-6,TGTGCCAGCAGCAAAACTGGACGGGAAAATCAGCCCCAGCATTTT,CASSKTGRENQPQHF
TRBJ1-3,NA,TRBD1,TRBV7-3,TGTGCCAGCAGCTTAGCCAATACCGGGACAGGGGGCGCGTATGGAAACACCATATATTTT,CASSLANTGTGGAYGNTIYF
TRBJ1-2,few,TRBD1,TRBV7-2,TGTGCCAGCACAGTGGGGACAGGGGGACTCTATGGCTACACCTTC,CASTVGTGGLYGYTF
TRBJ2-7,NA,TRBD2,TRBV5-1,TGCGCCAGCGGTGGTAGCGGGATGCGCGCACGGGTCTACGAGCAGTACTTC,CASGGSGMRARVYEQYF
TRBJ1-4,few,NA,TRBV10-2,TGCGCCAGCAGTCAAGGGGCGGTAAGGGAAAAACTGTTTTTT,CASSQGAVREKLFF
TRBJ2-3,NA,TRBD2,TRBV20-1,TGCAGTGTCCCGGGACTAGGCACAGATACGCAGTATTTT,CSVPGLGTDTQYF
TRBJ1-6,NA,NA,TRBV20-1,TGCAGTGCTGGGGACTCCTATAATTCACCCCTCCACTTT,CSAGDSYNSPLHF
TRBJ1-5,NA,NA,TRBV2,TGTGCCAGCAGTGTTTTGGGGGGCAGGCAGCCCCAGCATTTT,CASSVLGGRQPQHF
TRBJ2-1,few,NA,TRBV20-1,TGCAGTGCTCCACGGGGGTCCTCCTACAATGAGCAGTTCTTC,CSAPRGSSYNEQFF
TRBJ2-7,NA,NA,TRBV21-1,TGTGCCAGCAGCAAAGTAAGGACAGGGCGCTACGAGCAGTACTTC,CASSKVRTGRYEQYF
TRBJ1-2,many,TRBD1,TRBV20-1,TGCAGTGCTAGAAGCAGCCGGGACAGTTATTTCTATGGCTACACCTTC,CSARSSRDSYFYGYTF
TRBJ2-7,few,NA,TRBV3-1,TGTGCCAGCAGCCAAGATGTGAACGGGGCCTACGAGCAGTACTTC,CASSQDVNGAYEQYF
TRBJ2-3,few,NA,TRBV7-8,TGTGCCAGCAGCGACACAGATACGCAGTATTTT,CASSDTDTQYF
TRBJ2-1,NA,NA,TRBV10-3,TGTGCCATCAGTGAGTCGGGACTGGCAGATGGCCACAATGAGCAGTTCTTC,CAISESGLADGHNEQFF
TRBJ2-3,NA,TRBD1,TRBV5-4,TGTGCCAGCAGCCCCTCAGGGGGCAGGATAGATACGCAGTATTTT,CASSPSGGRIDTQYF